The 21 T cell receptor beta chains below were found in one sample sequenced in a study of cytomegalovirus exposure and HLA in healthy donors. TCRdb's copy holds only in-frame clones and misses some; the assay was immunoSEQ multiplex PCR. The data hold about 340,000 clones, with roughly 85% observed a single time. Sequencing was performed on PBMCs. All receptors come from a woman under 30 in good health and CMV-seronegative.

V usage is TRBV7-8 and J usage is TRBJ2-7, with D uncertain. The ends were cut back, 5 bases at V and 2 bases at J, with 10 bases in the middle. Germline CDR1 reads SGHVS; CDR2 reads FQNEAQ. There are 13 residues in the CDR3. This CDR3 is CASSRLAPYEQYF. In DNA, the CDR3 is TGTGCCAGCAGCCGCCTGGCCCCCTACGAGCAGTACTTC. Full variable domain (outside the CDR3, taken from reference TRBV7-8 and TRBJ2-7): GAGVSQSPRYKVAKRGQDVALRCDPISGHVSLFWYQQALGQGPEFLTYFQNEAQLDKSGLPSDRFFAERPEGSVSTLKIQRTQQEDSAVYLCASSRLAPYEQYFGPGTRLTVT.

The rearrangement joins TRBV28 to TRBJ2-7, with unresolved D. The CDR3 extends over 11 amino acids. Germline V gene sequence: CDR1 MDHEN, CDR2 SYDVKM. V was shortened by 3 bases and J by 5 bases, with 5 bases between the two germline ends. The CDR3 bases are TGTGCCAGCAGTTTTCCCGACGAGCAGTACTTC. It encodes CASSFPDEQYF.

The V call is TRBV27, the J call TRBJ2-7; D not certain. This CDR3 contains 14 residues. V dropped 5 bases and J dropped 6 bases, with 17 bases sitting between them. Germline V gives CDR1 MNHEY, CDR2 SMNVEV (reference sequence). Written as DNA, the CDR3 is TGTGCCAGCAGTCCCTCTATGTCCGCACGCGAGCAGTACTTC. Protein product: CASSPSMSAREQYF.

V is TRBV6-1 and J is TRBJ2-5, with D possibly matching TRBD1 (9 bases). Trimming removed 4 bases from V and 2 bases from J, with 17 bases in between. Germline values: CDR1 MNHNS, CDR2 SASEGT. The CDR3 sequence is 16 residues long. The CDR3 sequence: CASSVSGTGSQETQYF. CDR3 coding DNA: TGTGCCAGCAGTGTTAGCGGGACAGGGTCGCAAGAGACCCAGTACTTC.

The V and J genes are TRBV5-1 and TRBJ1-2; D gene unclear. The germline V gene encodes CDR1 SGHRS and CDR2 YFSETQ. The ends were cut back, 0 bases at V and 5 bases at J, with 11 bases in the middle. This CDR3 has 14 residues. The CDR3 DNA is TGCGCCAGCAGCTTGGCCCCGAAACGGTATGGCTACACCTTC. Amino acid sequence: CASSLAPKRYGYTF.

CDR3 region: CASSTGTPTGRNSNQPQHF. The CDR3 region has the DNA TGTGCCAGCAGCACCGGGACTCCCACCGGCCGTAATAGCAATCAGCCCCAGCATTTT. The V gene is TRBV6-7, the J gene TRBJ1-5, with D possibly being TRBD1 (5 bases). Being an ORF, TRBV6-7 has a function that is uncertain. This CDR3 has 19 residues. Trimming left V 6 bases short and J 0 bases short, with 24 bases between.

This chain links TRBV6-1 with TRBJ2-5; 9 bases are shared with TRBD2. The CDR3 has 16 residues. Germline CDR1 and CDR2: MNHNS and SASEGT. V shed 4 bases and J 9 bases; nucleotides not matched to a gene: 15. CDR3 nucleotide sequence: TGTGCCAGCAGTGCACCACTGGGACTAGCCGCGAGGGCCCAGTACTTC. It yields the protein CASSAPLGLAARAQYF.

This chain uses TRBV10-3 with TRBJ1-2, with 7 nucleotides matching TRBD1. CDR1 is ENHRY, CDR2 SYGVKD, per germline. CDR3 length: 14 residues. V was pared by 3 bases and J by 1 base, with 2 bases of the junction left unmatched. The CDR3 protein is CAISERDSNYGYTF. CDR3 DNA: TGTGCCATCAGTGAAAGGGACAGTAACTATGGCTACACCTTC.

The chain combines TRBV13 with TRBJ2-7, with 15 bases lining up with TRBD2. Trimming removed 4 bases from V and 4 bases from J; junction bases left unmatched: 2. The CDR3 is 15 residues long. Germline assignment: CDR1 PRHDT and CDR2 FYEKMQ (reference sequence). The CDR3 nucleotides read TGTGCCAGCAGCTCCGGACTAGCGGGAGGGTACGAGCAGTACTTC. Its translation is CASSSGLAGGYEQYF.

The chain recombines TRBV6-6 with TRBJ1-2; 11 bases map to TRBD1. Trimming removed 5 bases from V and 2 bases from J; junction bases left unmatched: 4. Germline V CDR1 and CDR2: MNHNY, SVGAGI (reference sequence). CDR3 length equals 15 residues. The CDR3 DNA reads as TGTGCCAGCAGTCCTCGGACAGGGGGCAACTATGGCTACACCTTC. Protein: CASSPRTGGNYGYTF.

The chain is built from TRBV19 and TRBJ2-7, with 10 bases aligning to TRBD2. CDR1 is LNHDA, CDR2 SQIVND, per germline (reference sequence). The ends lost 11 bases at V and 2 bases at J; junction bases unmatched: 12. This CDR3 comprises 15 residues. The CDR3: CAASRTSGSPYEQYF. For the CDR3, the DNA is TGTGCCGCCTCACGGACTAGCGGATCACCCTACGAGCAGTACTTC.

The chain has TRBV29-1 and TRBJ2-7; a weak D match, TRBD2 (7 bases). The CDR3 runs 12 residues. Per germline, CDR1 SQVTM and CDR2 ANQGSEA. V lost 7 bases and J 3 bases, leaving 13 bases between the germline ends. CDR3 bases: TGCAGCGGAGGGGAGGGGGGCTACGAGCAGTACTTC. It specifies CSGGEGGYEQYF.

The chain has TRBV5-1 and TRBJ1-4, with unresolved D. CDR3 length: 15 amino acids. The germline V and J ends were trimmed by 1 base and 6 bases, with 13 bases remaining between them. Germline assignment: CDR1 SGHRS and CDR2 YFSETQ. Here the CDR3 reads CASSLWRAGDEKLFF. CDR3 DNA: TGCGCCAGCAGCTTGTGGAGGGCAGGAGATGAAAAACTGTTTTTT.

The chain is built from TRBV9 and TRBJ2-7, with a tentative D call TRBD2 (5 bases). V gave up 0 bases and J gave up 6 bases, with 13 bases separating them. Germline values: CDR1 SGDLS, CDR2 YYNGEE. The CDR3 is 14 residues long. The CDR3 DNA reads TGTGCCAGCAGCGTAGAAGTCGGGGTTTCCGAGCAGTACTTC. It translates to CASSVEVGVSEQYF.

This chain uses TRBV6-5 with TRBJ2-5; weak D call: TRBD1 (6 bases). Deletions cut 5 bases from V and 3 bases from J, with 13 bases between. The germline gives CDR1 MNHEY, CDR2 SVGAGI. This CDR3 is 14 amino acids long. The CDR3 here is CASSLTGEEETQYF. The CDR3 nucleotides read TGTGCCAGCAGTCTGACAGGTGAAGAAGAGACCCAGTACTTC.

The J gene is TRBJ1-4, the V gene TRBV4-1; TRBD1 is a possible D gene (5 bases). From germline, CDR1 is MGHRA and CDR2 YSYEKL. Trimming removed 2 bases from V and 11 bases from J, with 9 bases in between. CDR3 length equals 12 residues. This chain's CDR3 is CASSQYPGKLFF. In nucleotides, the CDR3 is TGCGCCAGCAGCCAATACCCAGGGAAACTGTTTTTT.

J is TRBJ2-5 and V is TRBV28; possible D gene TRBD2, 6 bases. The CDR3 spans 14 residues. Germline CDR1 reads MDHEN; CDR2 reads SYDVKM. Trimming removed 7 bases from V and 4 bases from J, with 16 bases in between. CDR3 in DNA: TGTGCCAGCAATCTTTGGGGGGTCTCAGAGACCCAGTACTTC. It specifies CASNLWGVSETQYF.

The V call is TRBV11-2, the J call TRBJ2-1; 10 bases fit TRBD2. This CDR3 has 15 residues. CDR1 is SGHAT, CDR2 FQNNGV, per germline. Unmatched junction bases numbered 6, after V lost 5 bases and J lost 5 bases. CDR3 DNA: TGTGCCAGCAGCCCCGGGACTAGCGTGCACAATGAGCAGTTCTTC. Translating gives CASSPGTSVHNEQFF.

The chain uses TRBV7-2 and TRBJ2-5; 10 bases are a match to TRBD1. Trimming at V came to 1 base and at J to 0 bases, leaving 5 bases not matched to a gene. The CDR3 contains 17 residues. Germline lookup yields CDR1 SGHTA and CDR2 FQGNSA. CDR3 protein: CASSLVDRGRNQETQYF. Written as DNA, the CDR3 is TGTGCCAGCAGCTTAGTAGACAGGGGGCGAAACCAAGAGACCCAGTACTTC.

V usage is TRBV10-3 and J usage is TRBJ2-1; D may be TRBD1 (6 bases). This CDR3 is 15 amino acids long. V gave up 0 bases and J gave up 7 bases, with 13 bases separating them. Germline CDR1 reads ENHRY; CDR2 reads SYGVKD. As DNA, the CDR3 is TGTGCCATCAGTGAGTCGAGGGGGACGGAAAATGAGCAGTTCTTC. Translation: CAISESRGTENEQFF.

This clone was counted a single time. The gene calls are TRBV19 and TRBJ1-1; no definite D call. Germline V lookup: CDR1 LNHDA, CDR2 SQIVND (reference sequence). Trimming removed 6 bases at V and 6 bases at J, with 14 bases between. This CDR3 has 13 residues. The CDR3 DNA reads TGTGCCAGTAGGCGGATGGGAGTACCTGAAGCTTTCTTT. Translation gives CASRRMGVPEAFF.